This is a list of T cell receptor beta chains from one sample in a study of TIL therapy for anti-PD-1-resistant metastatic lung cancer. Some clones are missing from TCRdb's copy, which holds only in-frame ones; the method was immunoSEQ multiplex PCR. The data contain 95,000 or so clones, about three fifths of them singletons. Specimen: tumor tissue, collected at baseline. The receptors here all came from a person aged 25-79 years with non-small cell lung cancer. Each CDR3 is given with its conserved first and last residue. Fields, in order: clone size, D gene, V gene, J gene, CDR3 DNA, CDR3 protein. The D gene is left open where the match is weak. Clone size is not always given. Where it is, it says once, few, many or a class for expanded clones.

>many|TRBD1|TRBV7-8|TRBJ2-1
TGTGCCAGCAGCTCCGACAGGGGCAATGAGCAGTTCTTC
CASSSDRGNEQFF
>NA|NA|TRBV5-4|TRBJ2-3
TGTGCCAGCAGCTTGAAGGTAGCGGCACAAGATACGCAGTATTTT
CASSLKVAAQDTQYF
>NA|TRBD2|TRBV19|TRBJ2-1
TGTGCCAGTAGTATCGAGACTAGCGACGTATTCCAGCAGTTCTTC
CASSIETSDVFQQFF
>NA|TRBD1|TRBV27|TRBJ2-1
TGTGCCAGCAGTGAGGGACAGGGTGGTTACAATGAGCAGTTCTTC
CASSEGQGGYNEQFF
>few|NA|TRBV19|TRBJ1-1
TGTGCCAGTACCATTTGGGTGGGGGACACTGAAGCTTTCTTT
CASTIWVGDTEAFF
>NA|NA|TRBV7-6|TRBJ1-5
TGTGCCAGCAGCTTGGGGGTGGGGAGCAATCAGCCCCAGCATTTT
CASSLGVGSNQPQHF
>NA|TRBD2|TRBV11-3|TRBJ2-2
TGTGCCAGCAGCCCACTAGCGGGGGGAGCCGGGGAGCTGTTTTTT
CASSPLAGGAGELFF
>NA|NA|TRBV11-2|TRBJ1-2
TGTGCCAGCAGCTTAGATGGGTCAGCCTATGGCTACACCTTC
CASSLDGSAYGYTF
>NA|NA|TRBV18|TRBJ1-5
TGTGCCAGCTCAGGGGACGGCTATCAGCCCCAGCATTTT
CASSGDGYQPQHF
>NA|TRBD2|TRBV11-2|TRBJ2-5
TGTGCCAGCAGCCCACAGCGGGAGCTAGAGACCCAGTACTTC
CASSPQRELETQYF
>few|TRBD1|TRBV6-6|TRBJ1-6
TGTGCCAGCACCCGAGGGACAGCCTATGAATCACCCCTCCACTTT
CASTRGTAYESPLHF
>NA|TRBD1|TRBV2|TRBJ2-1
TGTGCCAGCAGTGCCGAGAGGGGGCCTGCTGTGGGACGGTTCTTC
CASSAERGPAVGRFF
>NA|TRBD2|TRBV11-3|TRBJ2-3
TGTGCCAGCAGCTCAGGGACTAGCGGGGGGAAGGGAGATACGCAGTATTTT
CASSSGTSGGKGDTQYF
>NA|TRBD2|TRBV2|TRBJ2-7
TGTGCCAGCAGTGAGGCGGCGGGGGTCGGATCCTACGAGCAGTACTTC
CASSEAAGVGSYEQYF
>few|NA|TRBV7-7|TRBJ2-3
TGTGCTAGCAGCTTAGCCGAAGCAGATACGCAGTATTTT
CASSLAEADTQYF
>NA|NA|TRBV30|TRBJ2-3
TGTGCCTGGAGCCTTTCGGCGGATACGCAGTATTTT
CAWSLSADTQYF
>NA|NA|TRBV6-4|TRBJ1-2
TGTGCCAGCAGTGATGTTGGCGGCTATGGCTACACCTTC
CASSDVGGYGYTF